This TCR beta chain was found in a study of T cell responses to AZD1222 COVID-19 vaccine. Study-wide results and limits: Two AZD1222 administrations were followed by greater Spike-specific TCR breadth and depth.

The CDR3 spans 16 residues. Trimming stripped 4 bases from V and 1 base from J, with 16 bases between. Germline CDR1 and CDR2: SGHTA and FQGTGA. Note on this clone: Its antigen is unknown.

Repertoires were generated with immunoSEQ multiplex PCR, while TCRdb's copy carries only in-frame clones and drops some. Among about 100,000 clones, around 87% were seen once, and the ten largest hold roughly 10%. The TCR comes from an adult who received the AZD1222 COVID-19 vaccine. Sequencing was performed on peripheral blood, taken 28 days after the second AZD1222 dose. The chain links TRBV7-3 to TRBJ1-1; D unclear. This CDR3 is CASSSAPRVRNTEAFF. The CDR3 region has the DNA TGTGCCAGCAGCTCCGCCCCGAGGGTTCGGAACACTGAAGCTTTCTTT.